The 22 T cell receptor beta chains below come from one sample, sequenced in a study of cytomegalovirus exposure and HLA in healthy donors. Vbeta (60) and Jbeta (13) primers were used in the PCR. Here immunoSEQ multiplex PCR was the method, and the copy in TCRdb shows in-frame clones only, minus some. In the table there are roughly 150,000 clones, roughly 79% of which are singletons. Sequenced sample: PBMCs. The source of these receptors is a man in his forties in good health and CMV-seronegative.

The chain carries TRBV11-3 and TRBJ2-1; 10 bases agree with TRBD2. Germline CDR1 is SGHNT and CDR2 is YENEEA. The CDR3 covers 15 residues. V trimming: 0 bases; J trimming: 4 bases; junction bases outside the gene matches: 0. CDR3 region: CASSLELAGYNEQFF. DNA of the CDR3: TGTGCCAGCAGCTTAGAACTAGCGGGGTACAATGAGCAGTTCTTC.

The chain links TRBV4-2 to TRBJ2-7; 9 bases match TRBD1. The germline V gene encodes CDR1 LGHNA and CDR2 YNFKEQ. The CDR3 totals 16 residues. V lost 7 bases and J lost 6; bases outside the gene matches: 16. CDR3 sequence (DNA): TGTGCCAGCACCCGGTGGGGACAGGGAAAAAAGCGCGAGCAGTACGTC. It translates to CASTRWGQGKKREQYV.

This clone came up once. V gene TRBV30 combines with J gene TRBJ1-2, with TRBD1 as a possible D gene (5 bases). The V end was cut by 3 bases, the J end by 2 bases, with 10 bases between. The CDR3 length is 13 residues. Per the germline V gene, CDR1 is GTSNPN and CDR2 is SVGIG (reference sequence). CDR3 region: CAWSPQANYGYTF. The CDR3 DNA sequence: TGTGCCTGGAGCCCACAGGCCAACTATGGCTACACCTTC.

The chain has TRBV7-2 and TRBJ2-2, with TRBD2 matching over 10 bases. The V and J ends lost 3 bases and 3 bases, in that order; junction bases with no gene match: 4. Germline V lookup: CDR1 SGHTA, CDR2 FQGNSA. The CDR3 contains 16 residues. CDR3 sequence reads: CASSFGAGGDTGELFF. The CDR3 bases are TGTGCCAGCAGCTTTGGAGCGGGGGGGGACACCGGGGAGCTGTTTTTT.

This chain joins TRBV2 and TRBJ2-2, with 11 bases identical to TRBD1. This CDR3 comprises 17 residues. J lost 6 bases, V lost 8 bases, and 14 bases had no gene match. Germline V gene lookup returns CDR1 SNHLY and CDR2 FYNNEI. The CDR3 bases are TGTGCCAGCGCGAGGACAGGGGGCGCGGGGGTAGCCGGGGAGCTGTTTTTT. Its protein product is CASARTGGAGVAGELFF. The entire variable domain, with the rest obtained from reference TRBV2 and TRBJ2-2, is as follows: EPEVTQTPSHQVTQMGQEVILRCVPISNHLYFYWYRQILGQKVEFLVSFYNNEISEKSEIFDDQFSVERPDGSNFTLKIRSTKLEDSAMYFCASARTGGAGVAGELFFGEGSRLTVL.

This CDR3 is CASSEAAGGNNSPLHF. The DNA of the CDR3 is TGTGCCAGCAGTGAAGCAGCAGGGGGCAATAATTCACCCCTCCACTTT. This rearrangement joins TRBV6-1 to TRBJ1-6, with TRBD1 matching over 8 bases. This CDR3 region has 16 residues. After removal of 0 bases from V and 5 bases from J, the junction contained 3 bases not matched to a gene. Germline-derived CDR1 and CDR2 are MNHNS and SASEGT.

This clone was detected only a few times. The chain is built from TRBV6-1 and TRBJ2-7; 8 bases map to TRBD1. V dropped 5 bases and J dropped 6; count of bases not matched to a gene: 3. Germline V gene lookup returns CDR1 MNHNS and CDR2 SASEGT. This CDR3 contains 12 residues. The CDR3 region has the DNA TGTGCCAGCAGTACTACAGGGGGCGAGCAGTACGTC. Translation gives CASSTTGGEQYV.

The CDR3 protein is CASSLGPGGNEKLFF. DNA of the CDR3: TGTGCCAGCAGCTTGGGGCCAGGGGGAAATGAAAAACTGTTTTTT. The chain joins TRBV5-6 to TRBJ1-4; 7 bases match TRBD1. The V gene's germline CDR1 is SGHDT and CDR2 YYEEEE. Unmatched junction bases numbered 4, after V lost 0 bases and J lost 5 bases. The CDR3 totals 15 residues.

The gene calls are TRBV4-1 and TRBJ2-7; 7 bases map to TRBD2. The CDR3 spans 15 residues. Germline assignment: CDR1 MGHRA and CDR2 YSYEKL. The trim removed 4 bases at V and 0 bases at J, leaving 6 bases unmatched. CDR3 loop: CASSLGTGGSYEQYF. CDR3 DNA: TGCGCCAGCAGCCTCGGGACGGGGGGCTCCTACGAGCAGTACTTC.

The rearrangement joins TRBV19 to TRBJ1-5; D not certain. This CDR3 contains 16 residues. Germline CDR1 and CDR2: LNHDA and SQIVND (reference sequence). Trimming shortened V by 6 bases and J by 2 bases, and 17 bases separated the two germline ends. CDR3 sequence (DNA): TGTGCCAGTAGAGACACCACCGGGATGGGCAATCAGCCCCAGCATTTT. This codes for CASRDTTGMGNQPQHF.

The J gene is TRBJ1-1, the V gene TRBV5-5; 9 positions match TRBD1. The CDR3 runs 16 residues. Germline V gives CDR1 SGHKS, CDR2 YYEKEE (reference sequence). The J segment lost 1 base and the V segment lost 4 bases, leaving 8 bases of the junction unmatched. CDR3 amino acids: CASSALPDRGNTEAFF. The CDR3 coding sequence is TGTGCCAGCAGCGCCCTCCCGGACAGGGGGAACACTGAAGCTTTCTTT.

The chain joins TRBV11-2 to TRBJ2-7; no firm D call. CDR3 length: 11 amino acids. Per the germline V gene, CDR1 is SGHAT and CDR2 is FQNNGV. Trimming pared 8 bases from V and 1 base from J, leaving 6 bases between. CDR3 residues: CASGRSYEQYV. DNA of the CDR3: TGTGCCAGCGGGCGATCCTACGAGCAGTACGTC.

This chain links TRBV6-5 with TRBJ2-3; D is perhaps TRBD2 (6 bases). The CDR3 spans 14 residues. The V end lost 0 bases, the J end lost 4 bases, and 8 bases lay between the germline ends. In germline, CDR1 is MNHEY, CDR2 SVGAGI. The CDR3 DNA reads TGTGCCAGCAGTTACTCTGTAGCGGCAGATACGCAGTATTTT. It encodes CASSYSVAADTQYF.

This chain connects TRBV5-1 to TRBJ2-3; the match to TRBD2 covers 9 bases. The V gene's germline CDR1 is SGHRS and CDR2 YFSETQ. With V trimmed by 2 bases and J by 6 bases, 10 bases remained unmatched. This CDR3 comprises 16 residues. CDR3 coding DNA: TGCGCCAGCAGCTTTTGGCGGGAGGGCCCAGGTGATACGCAGTATTTT. Translating it yields CASSFWREGPGDTQYF.

This clone was seen a few times. The V gene is TRBV7-8, the J gene TRBJ2-6, with D possibly matching TRBD1 (8 bases). Germline V lookup: CDR1 SGHVS, CDR2 FQNEAQ. V gave up 2 bases and J gave up 0 bases, with 17 bases separating them. CDR3 length: 19 residues. CDR3 region: CASSLPRTGRDSGANVLTF. CDR3 bases: TGTGCCAGCAGCTTACCACGGACAGGGAGGGACTCTGGGGCCAACGTCCTGACTTTC.

The gene calls are TRBV7-9 and TRBJ2-7, with D unresolved. This CDR3 is built from 12 residues. Deletions cut 4 bases from V and 0 bases from J, with 4 bases between. Germline V gives CDR1 SEHNR, CDR2 FQNEAQ (reference sequence). As DNA, the CDR3 is TGTGCCAGCAGCTCTCCCTCCTACGAGCAGTACTTC. This encodes CASSSPSYEQYF.

This chain connects TRBV5-1 to TRBJ2-2; 10 positions match TRBD2. The V gene's germline CDR1 is SGHRS and CDR2 YFSETQ. CDR3 length: 15 amino acids. J was trimmed by 5 bases and V by 2 bases; bases with no gene match: 3. CDR3 sequence: CASSFISGRTGELFF. The CDR3 DNA is TGCGCCAGCAGCTTTATTAGCGGGAGGACCGGGGAGCTGTTTTTT.

Turning to this clone: This sample also contains other DNA sequences that code for the same CDR3. This chain joins TRBV6-1 and TRBJ2-5; 13 nucleotides line up with TRBD2. The CDR3 totals 15 residues. In germline, CDR1 is MNHNS, CDR2 SASEGT. J gave up 5 bases and V 9 bases, and 9 bases lay outside the gene matches. The CDR3 region is CASNPGLAGKETQYF. In DNA, the CDR3 is TGTGCCAGTAACCCGGGACTAGCGGGAAAGGAGACCCAGTACTTC.

V is TRBV7-2 and J is TRBJ2-7; 7 nucleotides line up with TRBD2. The trim removed 5 bases at V and 2 bases at J, leaving 9 bases unmatched. Germline values: CDR1 SGHTA, CDR2 FQGNSA. There are 15 residues in the CDR3. The CDR3 sequence is CASSPYTSAPYEQYF. Here the CDR3 DNA reads TGTGCCAGCAGCCCGTACACTAGCGCACCCTACGAGCAGTACTTC.

The chain joins TRBV6-5 to TRBJ1-2; a possible D gene is TRBD1 (6 bases). CDR3 length: 16 amino acids. The germline CDR1 and CDR2 sequences are MNHEY and SVGAGI. The V end lost 4 bases, the J end lost 4 bases, and 19 bases lay between the germline ends. The CDR3 coding sequence is TGTGCCAGCAGTTTTCAACAGGGTGAGGCGGCCTATGGCTACACCTTC. Translating it yields CASSFQQGEAAYGYTF.

V gene TRBV7-9 combines with J gene TRBJ2-5, with D possibly being TRBD2 (6 bases). Between the trimmed V and J ends, which lost 4 bases and 7 bases, there was a span of 13 bases. CDR3 length: 13 amino acids. CDR1 SEHNR and CDR2 FQNEAQ come from the germline V gene (reference sequence). CDR3 sequence reads: CASSSGSPGTQYF. The DNA for the CDR3 is TGTGCCAGCAGCTCCGGGAGTCCAGGGACCCAGTACTTC.

This clone has more than one count but fewer than ten. This chain connects TRBV5-4 to TRBJ2-7; possibly TRBD2 for D (6 bases). The CDR3 runs to 15 residues. Germline CDR1 and CDR2: SGHNT and YYREEE (reference sequence). V dropped 0 bases and J dropped 2 bases, with 12 bases sitting between them. The CDR3 loop reads CASSLVGGAPYEQYV. The CDR3 DNA reads as TGTGCCAGCAGCTTGGTGGGGGGTGCCCCCTACGAGCAGTACGTC.